This T cell receptor beta chain was identified in a study of T cell responses to AZD1222 COVID-19 vaccine. This clone was detected only once. Antigen specificity is unknown. Study observations and caveats: Repertoires were sampled only after the peak T cell response.

TCRdb's copy holds only in-frame clones and misses some; the assay was immunoSEQ multiplex PCR. The sample lists 80,000 to 100,000 clones, 88% occurring once. V dropped 0 bases and J dropped 2; count of bases not matched to a gene: 1. Per the germline V gene, CDR1 is SGHRS and CDR2 is YFSETQ. The CDR3 totals 14 residues. The sequence came from an adult in good health. Here the sequenced sample was peripheral blood, taken on day 0 of MenACWY control vaccination. V usage is TRBV5-1 and J usage is TRBJ1-2; 7 bases are a match to TRBD1. The CDR3 bases are TGCGCCAGCAGCTTGGAACAGGGGAACTATGGCTACACCTTC. As protein: CASSLEQGNYGYTF.